This T cell receptor beta chain is drawn from a study of blood T cell repertoires in COVID-19. At the level of the study: Some COVID-19 samples were acute and others convalescent; all came from the United States, Italy and Spain.

Here immunoSEQ multiplex PCR was the method, and the copy in TCRdb shows in-frame clones only, minus some. The sample lists roughly 190,000 clones, 84% seen once, with around 21% in the top ten. Germline V gene lookup returns CDR1 SGHVS and CDR2 FQNEAQ. The CDR3 length is 16 residues. The J segment lost 6 bases and the V segment lost 2 bases, leaving 8 bases of the junction unmatched. This chain joins TRBV7-8 and TRBJ2-4, with 9 positions matching TRBD1. The sample comprised peripheral blood. The TCR comes from a human donor in a cohort sampled during active COVID-19. CDR3 in DNA: TGTGCCAGCAGCTTACGCTCTGGGACAGGGATAAACATTCAGTACTTC. Residues: CASSLRSGTGINIQYF.